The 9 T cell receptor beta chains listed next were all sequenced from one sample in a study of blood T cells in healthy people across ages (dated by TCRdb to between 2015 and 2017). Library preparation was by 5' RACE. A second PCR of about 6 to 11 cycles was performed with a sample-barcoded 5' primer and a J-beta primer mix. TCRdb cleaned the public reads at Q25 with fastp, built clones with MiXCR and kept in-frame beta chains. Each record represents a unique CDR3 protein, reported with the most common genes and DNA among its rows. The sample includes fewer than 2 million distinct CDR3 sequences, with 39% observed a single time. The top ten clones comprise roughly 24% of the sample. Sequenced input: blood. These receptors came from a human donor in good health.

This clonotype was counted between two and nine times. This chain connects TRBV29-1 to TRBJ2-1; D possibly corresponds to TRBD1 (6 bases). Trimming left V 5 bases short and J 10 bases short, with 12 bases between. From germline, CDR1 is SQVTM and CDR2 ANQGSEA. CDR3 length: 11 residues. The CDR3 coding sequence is TGCAGCGTTCCACAGGGCGGGGAGCAGTTCTTC. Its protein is CSVPQGGEQFF.

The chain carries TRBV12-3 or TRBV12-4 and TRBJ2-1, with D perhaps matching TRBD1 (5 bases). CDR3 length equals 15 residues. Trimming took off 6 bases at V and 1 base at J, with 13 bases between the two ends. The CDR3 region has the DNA TGTGCCAGCAGCCCCGGCAGGGTGTCCTACAATGAGCAGTTCTTC. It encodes CASSPGRVSYNEQFF.

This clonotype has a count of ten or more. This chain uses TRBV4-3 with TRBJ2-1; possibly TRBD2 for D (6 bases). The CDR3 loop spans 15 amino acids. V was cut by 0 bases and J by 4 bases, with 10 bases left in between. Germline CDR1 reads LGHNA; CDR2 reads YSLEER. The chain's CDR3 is CASSQERGNYNEQFF. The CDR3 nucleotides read TGCGCCAGCAGCCAAGAGCGGGGAAATTACAATGAGCAGTTCTTC.

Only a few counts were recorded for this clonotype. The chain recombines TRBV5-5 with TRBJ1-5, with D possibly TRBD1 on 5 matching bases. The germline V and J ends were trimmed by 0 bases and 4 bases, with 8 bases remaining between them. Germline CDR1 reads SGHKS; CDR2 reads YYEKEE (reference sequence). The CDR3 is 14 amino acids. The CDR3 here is CASSLETVNQPQHF. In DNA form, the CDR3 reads TGTGCCAGCAGCTTGGAGACAGTAAATCAGCCCCAGCATTTT.

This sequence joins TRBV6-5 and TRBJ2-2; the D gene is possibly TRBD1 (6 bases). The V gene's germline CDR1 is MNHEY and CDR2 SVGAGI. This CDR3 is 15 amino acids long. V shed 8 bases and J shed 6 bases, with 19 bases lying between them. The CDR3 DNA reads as TGTGCCAGCGGTACCGGGACAAGGATCGCCGGGGAGCTGTTTTTT. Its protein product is CASGTGTRIAGELFF.

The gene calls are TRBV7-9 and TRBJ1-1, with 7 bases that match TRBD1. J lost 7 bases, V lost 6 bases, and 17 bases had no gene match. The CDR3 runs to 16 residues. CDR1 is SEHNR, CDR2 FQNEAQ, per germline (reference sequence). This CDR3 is CASSSTGSLRYLEAFF. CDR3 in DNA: TGTGCCAGCAGTTCGACAGGGAGTCTTAGGTACCTTGAAGCTTTCTTT.

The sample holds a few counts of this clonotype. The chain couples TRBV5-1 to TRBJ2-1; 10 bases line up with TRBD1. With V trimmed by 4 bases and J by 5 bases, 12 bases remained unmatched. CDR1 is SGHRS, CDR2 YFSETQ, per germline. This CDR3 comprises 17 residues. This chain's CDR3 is CASSRKTGTGEHNEQFF. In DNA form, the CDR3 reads TGCGCCAGCAGCCGTAAGACCGGGACAGGGGAACACAATGAGCAGTTCTTC.

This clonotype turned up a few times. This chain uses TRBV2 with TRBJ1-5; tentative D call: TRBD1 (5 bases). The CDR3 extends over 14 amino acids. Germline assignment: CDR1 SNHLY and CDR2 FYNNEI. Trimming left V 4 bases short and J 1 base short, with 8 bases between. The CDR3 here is CASSGQSSNQPQHF. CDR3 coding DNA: TGTGCCAGCAGTGGACAGTCAAGCAATCAGCCCCAGCATTTT.

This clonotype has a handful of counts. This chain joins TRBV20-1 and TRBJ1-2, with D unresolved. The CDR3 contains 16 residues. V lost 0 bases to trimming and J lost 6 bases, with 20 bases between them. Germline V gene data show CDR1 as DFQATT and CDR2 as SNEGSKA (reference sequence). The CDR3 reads CSARDSRAERQNGYTF. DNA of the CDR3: TGCAGTGCTAGAGATTCCCGGGCGGAGAGACAAAATGGCTACACCTTC.